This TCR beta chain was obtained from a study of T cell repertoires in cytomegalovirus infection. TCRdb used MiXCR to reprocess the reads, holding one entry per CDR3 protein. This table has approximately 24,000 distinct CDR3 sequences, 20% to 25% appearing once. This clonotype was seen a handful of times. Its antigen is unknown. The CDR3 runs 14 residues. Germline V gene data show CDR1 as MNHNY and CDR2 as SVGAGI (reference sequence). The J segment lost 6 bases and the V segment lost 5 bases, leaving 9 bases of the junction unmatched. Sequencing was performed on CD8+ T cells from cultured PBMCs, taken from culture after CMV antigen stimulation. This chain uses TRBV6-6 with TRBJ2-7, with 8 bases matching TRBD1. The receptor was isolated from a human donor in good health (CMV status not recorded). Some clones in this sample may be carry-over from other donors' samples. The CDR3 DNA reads TGTGCCAGCAGTCTCGGACAGGGTCAGCCCGAGCAGTACTTC. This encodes CASSLGQGQPEQYF.